The T cell receptor beta chain described here comes from a study of OX40 agonist ivuxolimab in advanced cancers. Regarding the study in general: Ivuxolimab was a fully human IgG2 agonistic monoclonal antibody targeting the costimulatory receptor OX40 (CD134). The monotherapy dose-escalation portion (N of about 47 patients) of the phase I ivuxolimab trial is reported in the paper. Patients were allowed to have had prior anti-PD-1, anti-PD-L1 or anti-CTLA-4 therapy, and 30% to 40% of the dose-escalation patients had previously received checkpoint inhibitors. Intravenous ivuxolimab was administered to patients every 2 weeks at six dose levels: 0.01, 0.1, 0.3, 1.5, 3 and 10 mg/kg. Partial responses were achieved by three dose-escalation patients, of whom one had hepatocellular carcinoma and two had cutaneous melanoma. The point of sequencing TCRbeta in the periphery was to test whether ivuxolimab changed TCR sequence diversity and drove clonal T-cell expansion. Of the 50 to 55 dose-escalation patients, hepatocellular carcinoma was present in around 20, melanoma in approximately 15, renal cell carcinoma in 9 and head and neck cancer in 9. A male proportion of nearly 85% and a mean age of 60 years, ranging from about 20 to 80, were recorded for the dose-escalation cohort.

This clone has just a few counts. Its specific antigen is unknown. No much larger clonotype is one base removed from it; base qualities were not supplied. Patients with a history of autoimmune disease or receiving systemic immunosuppression were excluded from the trial. Peripheral blood for TCR sequencing was collected from all dose cohorts at baseline, on cycle 4 day 1, and on cycle 7 day 1. The samples were drawn from a first-in-human, open-label, multicenter phase I dose-escalation trial of ivuxolimab. Adults with locally advanced or metastatic melanoma, renal cell carcinoma, hepatocellular carcinoma or head and neck squamous cell carcinoma were enrolled in the trial. Before TCR sequencing, CD4+ T cells and CD8+ T cells from peripheral blood were sorted into separate populations. CDR1 SEHNR and CDR2 FQNEAQ were looked up in the germline V gene (reference sequence). V and J are truncated by 1 base and 3 bases respectively, leaving an intervening sequence of 14 bases. There are 16 amino acids in the CDR3, from cysteine to phenylalanine inclusive. Only CDR3 DNA is held: 48 bases, read in frame from base 1.

Genomic DNA was isolated from the sorted cells so that the TCRbeta CDR3 region could be sequenced. TCRbeta CDR3 regions were sequenced using the immunoSEQ Assay. TCRdb holds this immuneACCESS table with in-frame rearrangements only. Some clones are missing; in checked studies, unresolved V genes explain under half, and the rest has no known cause. The sample contains fewer than 80,000 clones, approximately 88% of them found a single time. Of the sample, over 0.55% is held by the ten largest clones. Paper-wide results and their limitations: Clonal expansion of both CD4+ and CD8+ blood T cells was observed from baseline to week 6 at doses 0.1 to 3.0 mg/kg. Low levels of normalized T-cell clonal expansion were also shown by some nonresponding patients. In the 0.1-3.0 mg/kg groups, partial responders had among the lowest normalized peripheral clonal expansion, particularly in CD8+ T cells. On average, CD8+ T cells showed more expanded clones than CD4+ T cells after ivuxolimab. The antigen specificity of the peripheral T cells that underwent clonal expansion was not determined.

The sample was CD4+ or CD8+ T cells sorted from blood, taken in a trial of the OX40 agonist ivuxolimab. The sequence came from an adult with an advanced solid tumor such as melanoma, head and neck, liver or kidney cancer. Recombination connected TRBV7-9 to TRBJ2-3; the D gene is perhaps TRBD1, from 6 matching bases. The DNA reads as follows: TGTGCCAGCAGCTTAGTACTGGGGGCTGGGACAGATACGCAGTATTTT. Its protein reads: CASSLVLGAGTDTQYF. The entire variable domain, with the stretches around the CDR3 drawn from the reference TRBV7-9 and TRBJ2-3 proteins, is DTGVSQNPRHKITKRGQNVTFRCDPISEHNRLYWYRQTLGQGPEFLTYFQNEAQLEKSRLLSDRFSAERPKGSFSTLEIQRTEQGDSAMYLCASSLVLGAGTDTQYFGPGTRLTVL.